The TCR beta chain described here comes from a study of shared clonotypes between healthy human individuals. Genomic DNA (from each subset) was split evenly across several immunoSEQ plates. Every unsorted PBMC PCR replicate was loaded with about 300 ng DNA, approximately 29,000 T cell genomes. Unsorted PBMC DNA was run through sequencing on ten immunoSEQ deep assay plates. Clones were read by immunoSEQ multiplex PCR, and TCRdb kept only the in-frame ones, dropping some. The profile covers more than 450,000 clones, with 60% to 85% appearing a single time and approximately 12% taken by the ten largest. V shed 4 bases and J 8 bases; nucleotides not matched to a gene: 5. The germline V gene has CDR1 SGHRS and CDR2 YFSETQ. The CDR3 totals 15 residues.

The TCR was taken from a woman in her thirties or forties in good health. Some clones in this sample may be carry-over from other donors' samples. The sample taken for sequencing was PBMCs. V usage is TRBV5-1 and J usage is TRBJ2-1, with TRBD2 identical over 14 bases. Here the CDR3 reads CASSTGTSGSYEQFF. The CDR3 region has the DNA TGCGCCAGCAGCACCGGGACTAGCGGGAGTTATGAGCAGTTCTTC.